This T cell receptor (beta chain) was documented in a study of blood T cell repertoires in COVID-19. On the study more broadly: Donors in the United States, Italy and Spain gave samples during acute or convalescent COVID-19. Sources were T cells, B-cell-depleted T cells, or PBMCs; the material itself was cDNA or gDNA.

How the authors handled the data: By means of reference gene primer amplification, nucleated cell counts were estimated. Sequencing used immunoSEQ multiplex PCR; TCRdb keeps in-frame clones, though not all of them. The DNA gave D and trimming, while V, J and clone size come from that table. The sample records 100,000 to 150,000 clones, around 74% being singletons. Germline CDR1 SGHVS, CDR2 FQNEAQ. The CDR3 loop spans 15 amino acids. The V and J ends lost 7 bases and 6 bases, in that order; junction bases with no gene match: 13. The sample was peripheral blood. The source is a man in his sixties with acute or convalescent COVID-19. The chain joins TRBV7-8 to TRBJ2-3; 7 bases are a match to TRBD2. In DNA form, the CDR3 reads TGTGCCAGCACCCTCCAGGCCCTACTAGCGGATACGCAGTATTTT. This encodes CASTLQALLADTQYF.